This passage covers 5 T cell receptor beta chains from one sample sequenced in a study of human T cells and chemical hapten exposure (dated by TCRdb to the early 2020s). Libraries came from 5' RACE. TCRdb names Illumina MiSeq as the instrument used. TCRdb reprocessing: public reads trimmed at Q25 with fastp, clones called with MiXCR, in-frame beta chains kept. Rows merge per CDR3 protein into single entries with the most common DNA and genes. This sample is represented by about 140,000 distinct CDR3 sequences; around 4.1% of them were singletons. The top ten clones comprise over 1.3% of the sample. Total RNA was isolated from unfractionated whole blood collected in Tempus Blood RNA tubes. The receptors here all came from a female donor in good health.

At least ten counts were recorded for this clonotype. The chain links TRBV29-1 to TRBJ2-7; D could derive from TRBD1 or TRBD2 (5 bases each). V was cut by 5 bases and J by 3 bases, with 17 bases left in between. The CDR3 has 14 residues. Germline V gene sequence: CDR1 SQVTM, CDR2 ANQGSEA. CDR3: CSVPRGPRGYEQYF. CDR3 bases: TGCAGCGTTCCACGGGGTCCGAGGGGCTACGAGCAGTACTTC.

The chain links TRBV5-8 to TRBJ1-2, with D tentatively TRBD1 (5 bases). V was shortened by 4 bases and J by 4 bases, with 11 bases between the two germline ends. Looked up from germline, CDR1 is SGHTS and CDR2 is YDEGEE. This CDR3 comprises 13 residues. In DNA form, the CDR3 reads TGTGCCAGCAGCCCAGACAGACTCTATGGCTACACCTTC. This translates into CASSPDRLYGYTF.

This clonotype was observed many times. V is TRBV5-1 and J is TRBJ1-4; weak D call: TRBD1 (6 bases). Germline loops: CDR1 SGHRS, CDR2 YFSETQ. V was shortened by 4 bases and J by 10 bases, with 23 bases between the two germline ends. There are 16 residues in the CDR3. The chain's CDR3 is CASSTEATGYGGKLFF. The CDR3 DNA reads TGCGCCAGCAGCACGGAGGCCACAGGGTACGGTGGAAAACTGTTTTTT.

This clonotype appeared many times. This chain connects TRBV24-1 to TRBJ1-2, with 9 bases matching TRBD1. The trim removed 3 bases at V and 7 bases at J, leaving 8 bases unmatched. Germline CDR1 KGHDR, CDR2 SFDVKD. The CDR3 sequence is 15 residues long. The CDR3 loop is CATSDPGQGYGGYTF. In DNA, the CDR3 is TGTGCCACCAGTGATCCAGGACAGGGGTATGGTGGCTACACCTTC.

This clonotype was seen repeatedly, ten times or more. The chain is built from TRBV5-1 and TRBJ2-3; D is ambiguous. The CDR3 is 16 residues long. The V end lost 4 bases, the J end lost 6 bases, and 21 bases lay between the germline ends. Germline values: CDR1 SGHRS, CDR2 YFSETQ. CDR3 DNA: TGCGCCAGCAGCCCCCCGGAGAAAAGAAGTAGTGATACGCAGTATTTT. Translation: CASSPPEKRSSDTQYF.